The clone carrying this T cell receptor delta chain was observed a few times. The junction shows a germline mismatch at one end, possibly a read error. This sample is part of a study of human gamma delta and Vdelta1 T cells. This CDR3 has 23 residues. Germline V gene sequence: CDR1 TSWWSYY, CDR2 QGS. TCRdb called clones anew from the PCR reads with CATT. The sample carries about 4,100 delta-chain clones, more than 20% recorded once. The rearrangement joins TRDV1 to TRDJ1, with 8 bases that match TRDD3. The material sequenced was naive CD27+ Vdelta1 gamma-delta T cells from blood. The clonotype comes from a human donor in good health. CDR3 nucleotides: TGTGCTTTTGGGGGAGGGCCACTAGCGCATTCCAGTACTGGGGGTTTGTACACCGATAAACTCATCTTT. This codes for CAFGGGPLAHSSTGGLYTDKLIF.